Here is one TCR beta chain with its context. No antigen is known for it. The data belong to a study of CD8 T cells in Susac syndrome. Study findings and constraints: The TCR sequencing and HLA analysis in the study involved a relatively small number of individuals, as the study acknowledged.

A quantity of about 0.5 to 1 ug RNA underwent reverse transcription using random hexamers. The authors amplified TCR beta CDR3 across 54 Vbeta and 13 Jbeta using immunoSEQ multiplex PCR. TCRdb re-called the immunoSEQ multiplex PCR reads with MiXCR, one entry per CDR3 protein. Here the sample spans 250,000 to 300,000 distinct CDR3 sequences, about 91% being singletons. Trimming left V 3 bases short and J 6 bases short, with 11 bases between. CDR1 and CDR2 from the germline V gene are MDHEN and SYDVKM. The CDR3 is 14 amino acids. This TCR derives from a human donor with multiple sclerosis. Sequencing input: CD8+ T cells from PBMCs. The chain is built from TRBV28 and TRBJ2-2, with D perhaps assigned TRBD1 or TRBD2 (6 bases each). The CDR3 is CASSFSGGPGELFF. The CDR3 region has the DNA TGTGCCAGCAGTTTTTCTGGGGGGCCCGGGGAGCTGTTTTTT.